This T cell receptor beta chain is drawn from a study of blood T cell repertoires in COVID-19. Study at large: The study drew acute and convalescent COVID-19 samples from the United States, Italy and Spain. PBMCs, B-cell-depleted T cells, or T cells were the source of the cDNA or gDNA that made up the material.

Authors' processing steps: Amplifying reference gene primers gave estimates of nucleated cell counts. Profiling relied on immunoSEQ multiplex PCR, and the TCRdb table lists in-frame clones only, not all of them. V, J and clone size reflect that table, while D and trimming were determined from the DNA. The sample lists under 130,000 clones; 69% were seen once. In germline, CDR1 is MDHEN, CDR2 SYDVKM. Between the trimmed V and J ends, which lost 1 base and 2 bases, there was a span of 9 bases. The CDR3 covers 15 residues. This receptor was identified in a man older than 75 with acute or convalescent COVID-19. Sequenced input: peripheral blood. V usage is TRBV28 and J usage is TRBJ1-5; D is ambiguous. The CDR3 spells CASSLYGMGNQPQHF. The CDR3 DNA reads TGTGCCAGCAGTTTATACGGGATGGGCAATCAGCCCCAGCATTTT.